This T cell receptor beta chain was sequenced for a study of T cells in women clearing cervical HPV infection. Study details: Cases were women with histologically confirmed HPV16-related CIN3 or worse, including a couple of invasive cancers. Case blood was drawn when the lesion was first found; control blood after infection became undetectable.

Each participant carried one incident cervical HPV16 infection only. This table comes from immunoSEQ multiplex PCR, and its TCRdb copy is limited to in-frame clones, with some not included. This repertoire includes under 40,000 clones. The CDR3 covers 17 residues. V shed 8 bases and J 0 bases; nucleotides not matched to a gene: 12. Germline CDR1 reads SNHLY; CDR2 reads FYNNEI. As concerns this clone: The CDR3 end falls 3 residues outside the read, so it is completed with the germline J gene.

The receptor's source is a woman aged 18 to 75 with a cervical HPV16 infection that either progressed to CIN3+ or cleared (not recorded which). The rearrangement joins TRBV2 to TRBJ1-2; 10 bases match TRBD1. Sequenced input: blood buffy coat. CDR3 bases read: TGTGCCAGCCATCTTGACAGGGGGCGGACAGCTAACTATGGC. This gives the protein CASHLDRGRTANYG. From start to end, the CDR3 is CASHLDRGRTANYGYTF.